The sequence of this TCR beta chain was determined in a study of shared clonotypes between healthy human individuals. CDR1 SGHTA and CDR2 FQGNSA come from the germline V gene. This CDR3 region has 15 residues. V dropped 2 bases and J dropped 6 bases, with 14 bases sitting between them. The table came from immunoSEQ multiplex PCR; TCRdb's copy has only in-frame clones and leaves some out. The table has millions of clones, 90% to 95% seen once. Sequencing used naive CD4+ T cells sorted from blood. This sample's subset: CD45RA+ positively selected. The sequence was collected from a man aged 18-30 years in good health. This chain joins TRBV7-2 and TRBJ2-1; unclear D gene. This CDR3 is CASSLTQNNLNEQFF. Here the CDR3 DNA reads TGTGCCAGCAGCTTAACACAGAATAACCTCAATGAGCAGTTCTTC.